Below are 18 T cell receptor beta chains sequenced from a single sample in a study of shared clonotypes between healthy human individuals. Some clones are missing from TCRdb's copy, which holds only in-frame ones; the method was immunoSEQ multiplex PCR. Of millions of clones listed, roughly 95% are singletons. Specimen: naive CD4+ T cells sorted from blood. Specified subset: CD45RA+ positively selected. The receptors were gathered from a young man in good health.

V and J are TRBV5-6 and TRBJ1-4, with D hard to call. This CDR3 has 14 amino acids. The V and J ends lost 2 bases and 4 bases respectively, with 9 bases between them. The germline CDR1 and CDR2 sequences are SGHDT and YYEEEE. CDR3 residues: CASSFSGINEKLFF. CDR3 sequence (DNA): TGTGCCAGCAGCTTCTCGGGGATTAATGAAAAACTGTTTTTT.

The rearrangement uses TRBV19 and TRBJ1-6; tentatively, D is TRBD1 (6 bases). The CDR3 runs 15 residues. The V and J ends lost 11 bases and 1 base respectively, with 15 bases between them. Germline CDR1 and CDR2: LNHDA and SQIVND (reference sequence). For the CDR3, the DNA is TGTGCCTCAAAACTGGGGGCGTCCTATAATTCACCCCTCCACTTT. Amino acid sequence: CASKLGASYNSPLHF.

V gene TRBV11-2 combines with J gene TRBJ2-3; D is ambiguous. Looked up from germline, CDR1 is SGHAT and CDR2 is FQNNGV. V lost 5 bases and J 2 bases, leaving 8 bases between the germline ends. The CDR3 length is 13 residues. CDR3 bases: TGTGCCAGCAGCCAAAGGCCCACAGATACGCAGTATTTT. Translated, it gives CASSQRPTDTQYF.

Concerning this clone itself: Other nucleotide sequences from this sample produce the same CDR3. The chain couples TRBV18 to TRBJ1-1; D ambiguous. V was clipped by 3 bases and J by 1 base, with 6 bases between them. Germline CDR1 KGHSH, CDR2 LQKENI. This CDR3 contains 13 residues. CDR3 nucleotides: TGTGCCAGCTCACCCAAGGGGAACACTGAAGCTTTCTTT. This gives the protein CASSPKGNTEAFF. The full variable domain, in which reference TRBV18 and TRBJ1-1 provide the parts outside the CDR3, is NAGVMQNPRHLVRRRGQEARLRCSPMKGHSHVYWYRQLPEEGLKFMVYLQKENIIDESGMPKERFSAEFPKEGPSILRIQQVVRGDSAAYFCASSPKGNTEAFFGQGTRLTVV.

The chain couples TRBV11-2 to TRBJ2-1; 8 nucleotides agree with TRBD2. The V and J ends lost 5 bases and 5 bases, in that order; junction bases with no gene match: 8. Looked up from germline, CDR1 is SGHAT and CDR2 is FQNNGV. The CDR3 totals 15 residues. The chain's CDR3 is CASSAVGREDNEQFF. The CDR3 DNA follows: TGTGCCAGCAGCGCCGTCGGGCGGGAGGACAATGAGCAGTTCTTC.

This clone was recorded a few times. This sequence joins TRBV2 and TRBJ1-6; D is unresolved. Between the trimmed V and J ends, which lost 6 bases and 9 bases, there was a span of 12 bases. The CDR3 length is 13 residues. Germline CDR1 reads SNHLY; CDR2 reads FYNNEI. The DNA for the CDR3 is TGTGCCAGCAGCGAGGGTAATGGTTCACCCCTCCACTTT. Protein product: CASSEGNGSPLHF.

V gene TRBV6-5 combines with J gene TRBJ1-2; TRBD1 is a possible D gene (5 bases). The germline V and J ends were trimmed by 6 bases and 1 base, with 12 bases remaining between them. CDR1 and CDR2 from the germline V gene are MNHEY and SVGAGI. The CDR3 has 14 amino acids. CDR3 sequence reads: CASRQDTLNYGYTF. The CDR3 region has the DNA TGTGCCAGCAGACAGGACACGCTTAACTATGGCTACACCTTC.

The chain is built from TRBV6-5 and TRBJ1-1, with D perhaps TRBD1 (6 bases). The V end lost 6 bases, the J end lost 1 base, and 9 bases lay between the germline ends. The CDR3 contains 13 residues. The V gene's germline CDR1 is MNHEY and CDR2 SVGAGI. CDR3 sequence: CASSRGANTEAFF. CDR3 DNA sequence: TGTGCCAGCAGCCGGGGGGCGAACACTGAAGCTTTCTTT.

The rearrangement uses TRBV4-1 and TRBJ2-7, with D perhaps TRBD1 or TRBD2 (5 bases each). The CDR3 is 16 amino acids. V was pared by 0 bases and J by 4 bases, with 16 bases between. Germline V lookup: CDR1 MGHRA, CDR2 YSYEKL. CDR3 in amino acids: CASSQDPGTDVYEQYF. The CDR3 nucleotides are TGCGCCAGCAGCCAAGATCCTGGGACCGACGTATACGAGCAGTACTTC.

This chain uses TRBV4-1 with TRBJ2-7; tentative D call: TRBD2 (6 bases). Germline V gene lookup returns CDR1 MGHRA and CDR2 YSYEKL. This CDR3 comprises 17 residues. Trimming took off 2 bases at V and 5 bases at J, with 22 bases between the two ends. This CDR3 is CASSQLPGTASIDEQYF. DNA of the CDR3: TGCGCCAGCAGCCAATTACCCGGGACTGCCTCAATCGACGAGCAGTACTTC.

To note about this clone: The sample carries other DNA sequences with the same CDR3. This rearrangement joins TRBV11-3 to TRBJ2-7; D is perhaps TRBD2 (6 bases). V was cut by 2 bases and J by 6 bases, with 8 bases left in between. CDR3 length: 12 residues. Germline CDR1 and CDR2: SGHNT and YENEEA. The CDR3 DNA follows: TGTGCCAGCAGCTTACAGGGAGGCGAGCAGTACTTC. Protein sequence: CASSLQGGEQYF.

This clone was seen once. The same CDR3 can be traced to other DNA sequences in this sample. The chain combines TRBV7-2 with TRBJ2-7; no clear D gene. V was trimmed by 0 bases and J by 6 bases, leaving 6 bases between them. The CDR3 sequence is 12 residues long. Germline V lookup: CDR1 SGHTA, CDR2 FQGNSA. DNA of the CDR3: TGTGCCAGCAGCTTAGCCCGCGGCGAGCAGTACTTC. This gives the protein CASSLARGEQYF. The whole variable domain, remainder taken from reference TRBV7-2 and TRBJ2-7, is GAGVSQSPSNKVTEKGKDVELRCDPISGHTALYWYRQSLGQGLEFLIYFQGNSAPDKSGLPSDRFSAERTGGSVSTLTIQRTQQEDSAVYLCASSLARGEQYFGPGTRLTVT.

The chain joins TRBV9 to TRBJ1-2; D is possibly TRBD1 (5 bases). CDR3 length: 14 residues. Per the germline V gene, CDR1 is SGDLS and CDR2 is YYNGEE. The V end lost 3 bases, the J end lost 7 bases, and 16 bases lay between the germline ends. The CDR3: CASSGGTVVSGYTF. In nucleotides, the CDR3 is TGTGCCAGCAGCGGGGGGACTGTGGTATCTGGCTACACCTTC. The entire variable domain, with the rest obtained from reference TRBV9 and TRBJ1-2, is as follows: DSGVTQTPKHLITATGQRVTLRCSPRSGDLSVYWYQQSLDQGLQFLIQYYNGEERAKGNILERFSAQQFPDLHSELNLSSLELGDSALYFCASSGGTVVSGYTFGSGTRLTVV.

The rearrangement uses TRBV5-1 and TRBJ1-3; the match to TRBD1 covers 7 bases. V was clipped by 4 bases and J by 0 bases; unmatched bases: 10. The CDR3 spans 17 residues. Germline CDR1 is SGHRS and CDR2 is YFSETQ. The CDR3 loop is CASSPGTGAVSGNTIYF. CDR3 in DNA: TGCGCCAGCAGCCCGGGAACAGGGGCAGTCTCTGGAAACACCATATATTTT.

The DNA of the CDR3 is TGTGCCAGCAGCTTAGGACAGACAGTAGCCAAAAACATTCAGTACTTC. Amino acids: CASSLGQTVAKNIQYF. The rearrangement links TRBV11-2 to TRBJ2-4; TRBD1 might be the D (5 bases). The CDR3 spans 16 residues. Trimming left V 1 base short and J 0 bases short, with 10 bases between. Germline V gene data show CDR1 as SGHAT and CDR2 as FQNNGV. Based on the CDR3 plus reference TRBV11-2 and TRBJ2-4, the full variable domain is EAGVAQSPRYKIIEKRQSVAFWCNPISGHATLYWYQQILGQGPKLLIQFQNNGVVDDSQLPKDRFSAERLKGVDSTLKIQPAKLEDSAVYLCASSLGQTVAKNIQYFGAGTRLSVL.

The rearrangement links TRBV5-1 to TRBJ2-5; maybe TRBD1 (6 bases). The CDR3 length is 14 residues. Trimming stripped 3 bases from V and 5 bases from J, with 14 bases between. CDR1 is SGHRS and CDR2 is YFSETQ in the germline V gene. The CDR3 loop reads CASSSQGMTETQYF. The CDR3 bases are TGCGCCAGCAGCTCCCAGGGGATGACGGAGACCCAGTACTTC.

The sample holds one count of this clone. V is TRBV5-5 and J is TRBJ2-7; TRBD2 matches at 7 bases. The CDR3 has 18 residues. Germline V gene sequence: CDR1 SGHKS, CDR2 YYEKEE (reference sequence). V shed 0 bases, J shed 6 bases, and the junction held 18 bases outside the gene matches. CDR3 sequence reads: CASSLELQRGFSVREQYF. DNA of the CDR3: TGTGCCAGCAGCTTGGAACTCCAGCGGGGATTTTCGGTGCGCGAGCAGTACTTC.

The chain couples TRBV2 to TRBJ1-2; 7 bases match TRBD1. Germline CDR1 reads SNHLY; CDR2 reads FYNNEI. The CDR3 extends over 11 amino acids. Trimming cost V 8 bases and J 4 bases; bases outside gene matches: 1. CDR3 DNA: TGTGCCAGCGGGACAGTCTATGGCTACACCTTC. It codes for CASGTVYGYTF.